This T cell receptor beta chain originates from a study of cytomegalovirus exposure and HLA in healthy donors. Primers included in the PCR were 60 Vbeta and 13 Jbeta primers. Assay: immunoSEQ multiplex PCR; the TCRdb copy retains only in-frame clones and omits some. The sample lists 150,000 to 250,000 clones, 70% to 85% occurring once. The CDR3 runs 15 residues. Trimming took 5 bases from V and 3 from J; bases not matched to a gene: 6. Germline V gives CDR1 MNHEY, CDR2 SVGAGI. The chain couples TRBV6-5 to TRBJ1-2; TRBD1 matches 10 bases. This receptor was identified in a boy between 2 and 10 years old in good health and CMV-seronegative. The sample was PBMCs. CDR3 sequence reads: CASSRGQGKYYGYTF. As DNA, the CDR3 is TGTGCCAGCAGTCGGGGACAGGGGAAGTACTATGGCTACACCTTC.